This T cell receptor beta chain was sequenced in a study of tumor-infiltrating lymphocytes in primary liver carcinoma. At the level of the study: Sample yields of productive TCRbeta reads, ranging from roughly 3.65 to 7.13 million, were similar across tissue types. Study conclusions and caveats: Tumors and blood were compared for top-250-clone fraction, and tumors had the significantly higher value (p = 0.039). A small share of top clones, only about 8-25%, was found in all five tumor regions.

TCR beta cDNA was reverse-transcribed from 500 ng of total RNA. The reaction used a constant-region primer and ProtoScript II reverse transcriptase. Three nested multiplex PCR rounds of slightly modified ARM-PCR generated TCR beta libraries. Primers for the first two PCR rounds were TRBV1-TRBV30 forward primers and a C-beta reverse primer (roughly 10 cycles per round). TCRdb re-analysed the multiplex PCR reads in MiXCR, keeping a single row per CDR3 protein. The sample has 90,000 to 140,000 distinct CDR3 sequences; about four fifths are singletons. The CDR3 is 15 residues long. V was cut by 2 bases and J by 18 bases, with 23 bases left in between. CDR1 MGHRA and CDR2 YSYEKL come from the germline V gene. Comments on this clonotype: Its antigen remains unidentified.

Joint extraction of RNA and DNA used about 17-32 mg of bulk tissue that was unsorted. The TCR comes from a man in his forties with primary liver carcinoma and hepatitis B virus infection. The chain joins TRBV4-1 to TRBJ1-6, with D unclear. The material sequenced was liver tumor tissue from sampling region 3. The subset: tumor region T3, left-lateral pole. The CDR3 bases are TGCGCCAGCAGCCAACTTAACGGCTTGAATTCACCCTCCCACTTT. Translating it yields CASSQLNGLNSPSHF.